The clone carrying this TCR beta chain was seen only a few times. Its antigen remains unknown. J lost 6 bases, V lost 2 bases, and 10 bases had no gene match. Germline V gene sequence: CDR1 SGHKS, CDR2 YYEKEE (reference sequence). The CDR3 runs 16 residues. The data belong to a study of cytomegalovirus exposure and HLA in healthy donors. Regarding the study as a whole: HLA alleles showed associations with some 17,000 TCR beta sequences in a later analysis, at a 0.05 false discovery rate.

Primers for the PCR totalled 60 Vbeta and 13 Jbeta. Sequenced by immunoSEQ multiplex PCR; TCRdb stores in-frame clones only, minus some. In the table there are 75,000 to 100,000 clones, 64% of which are singletons. The sequenced sample was PBMCs. This chain connects TRBV5-5 to TRBJ2-2; TRBD1 aligns across 7 bases. The sequence came from a man aged 60-69 years in good health and CMV-seronegative. DNA of the CDR3: TGTGCCAGCAGCTTAAGACAGGGTGGGAGAGCCGGGGAGCTGTTTTTT. Its protein is CASSLRQGGRAGELFF.